These 9 T cell receptor beta chains were all obtained from the same sample, sequenced in a study of identical twins. Each CDR3 protein is one row after TCRdb ran MiXCR on the 5' RACE reads. The top ten clones hold about 0.54% of a sample with 460,000 or so distinct CDR3 sequences, approximately 15% of them seen once. The same data also went into a second study, on yellow fever vaccine responses in identical twins.

The sample consisted of CD4+ T cells sorted from blood. The receptors come from a woman under 30 in good health.

This clonotype was found a few times. The chain uses TRBV6-5 and TRBJ1-1; D is possibly TRBD1 (5 bases). CDR1 and CDR2 from the germline V gene are MNHEY and SVGAGI. The CDR3 sequence is 16 residues long. Trimming stripped 4 bases from V and 1 base from J, with 16 bases between. DNA of the CDR3: TGTGCCAGCAGTTCCTCGGACGGGGGACCGAACACTGAAGCTTTCTTT. Protein sequence: CASSSSDGGPNTEAFF.

This clonotype was seen more than once but under ten times. The rearrangement joins TRBV3-1 to TRBJ2-5; D remains ambiguous. The CDR3 loop spans 13 amino acids. V was cut by 1 base and J by 5 bases, with 8 bases left in between. Germline V lookup: CDR1 LGHDT, CDR2 YNNKEL (reference sequence). CDR3 amino acids: CASSQAWMETQYF. The CDR3, as DNA: TGTGCCAGCAGCCAAGCGTGGATGGAGACCCAGTACTTC.

The chain links TRBV4-2 to TRBJ2-6; possible D gene TRBD1, 6 bases. The germline CDR1 and CDR2 sequences are LGHNA and YNFKEQ. The CDR3 covers 16 residues. Trimming stripped 4 bases from V and 2 bases from J, with 12 bases between. The CDR3 is CASSLSTGTGANVLTF. CDR3 DNA sequence: TGTGCCAGCAGCCTCTCGACAGGTACTGGGGCCAACGTCCTGACTTTC.

V and J are TRBV3-1 and TRBJ2-2; TRBD2 aligns across 12 bases. J lost 0 bases, V lost 4 bases, and 6 bases had no gene match. CDR3 size: 18 residues. Germline CDR1 is LGHDT and CDR2 is YNNKEL (reference sequence). CDR3 loop: CASSRGLAGSANTGELFF. CDR3 in DNA: TGTGCCAGCAGCCGAGGACTAGCGGGATCCGCGAACACCGGGGAGCTGTTTTTT.

CDR3 bases: TGTGCCAGCAGCCAGTTGGGGGCTAGCGGGGGCTCAGATACGCAGTATTTT. Translation gives CASSQLGASGGSDTQYF. The V call is TRBV3-1, the J call TRBJ2-3; 10 positions match TRBD2. The CDR3 is made up of 17 amino acids. Trimming at V came to 3 bases and at J to 4 bases, leaving 10 bases not matched to a gene. CDR1 and CDR2 from the germline V gene are LGHDT and YNNKEL (reference sequence).

The J gene is TRBJ2-4, the V gene TRBV11-2; TRBD1 aligns across 11 bases. CDR3 length: 18 amino acids. CDR1 and CDR2 from the germline V gene are SGHAT and FQNNGV. The trim removed 1 base at V and 6 bases at J, leaving 11 bases unmatched. In DNA, the CDR3 is TGTGCCAGCAGCTTAGTAATGAGAGTCGGGACAGGGGGAAACATTCAGTACTTC. Its protein is CASSLVMRVGTGGNIQYF.

This clonotype has more than one count but fewer than ten. The rearrangement uses TRBV6-2 or TRBV6-3 and TRBJ2-7; a weak D match, TRBD1 (6 bases). The CDR3 consists of 13 residues. Germline CDR1 reads MNHEY; CDR2 reads SVGEGT. V lost 8 bases, J lost 6 bases, and 17 bases lay in between. The CDR3 loop reads CASGRGGSVEQYF. The CDR3 DNA sequence: TGTGCCAGCGGACGAGGGGGTTCGGTCGAGCAGTACTTC.

V is TRBV28 and J is TRBJ1-5; D not certain. In germline, CDR1 is MDHEN, CDR2 SYDVKM. V shed 6 bases and J shed 1 base, with 7 bases lying between them. The CDR3 is made up of 13 amino acids. The CDR3 DNA is TGTGCCAGCAGGCGGGAGAGCAATCAGCCCCAGCATTTT. This encodes CASRRESNQPQHF.

This clonotype was picked up many times. V and J are TRBV5-5 and TRBJ2-2; 9 bases are a match to TRBD2. The CDR3 covers 15 residues. The J segment lost 4 bases and the V segment lost 0 bases, leaving 1 base of the junction unmatched. Germline V lookup: CDR1 SGHKS, CDR2 YYEKEE (reference sequence). CDR3 residues: CASSLVSGGTGELFF. In DNA form, the CDR3 reads TGTGCCAGCAGCTTGGTTAGCGGGGGCACCGGGGAGCTGTTTTTT.